The sample holds one count of the clone carrying this T cell receptor beta chain. The sample is drawn from a study of T cell changes during pregnancy in multiple sclerosis. CDR3 size: 17 residues. Germline CDR1 SGHTA, CDR2 FQGTGA. J gave up 12 bases and V 2 bases, and 14 bases lay outside the gene matches. TCRdb's table, derived via immunoSEQ multiplex PCR, lists solely in-frame clones and lacks some. The sample comprises fewer than 45,000 clones, about 93% of which are singletons, and roughly 0.67% rests with the top ten. Sequencing used CD4+ T cells from peripheral blood mononuclear cells, obtained in the third trimester of pregnancy. The chain is built from TRBV7-3 and TRBJ2-1, with 12 bases that match TRBD2. The TCR originated in a female donor with multiple sclerosis, enrolled in a pregnancy study. CDR3 DNA sequence: TGTGCCAGCAGCTTACTAGCGGGGGGGCCAACCGAGGGGGGGCAGTTCTTC. Translated, it gives CASSLLAGGPTEGGQFF.